The entry below gives a single T cell receptor beta chain sequence along with its context. The sample comes from a study of blood T cell repertoires in COVID-19. Study context: Sites across the United States, Italy and Spain contributed samples from acute and convalescent COVID-19. T cells, B-cell-depleted T cells, or PBMCs provided the cDNA or gDNA that served as material.

The germline CDR1 and CDR2 sequences are LNHDA and SQIVND (reference sequence). Trimming stripped 3 bases from V and 2 bases from J, with 13 bases between. The CDR3 spans 16 residues. As processed by the authors: Nucleated cell number was recorded as an estimate derived from reference gene primer amplification. Using immunoSEQ multiplex PCR, the repertoire was profiled, and TCRdb retains in-frame clones only, with some absent. D and trimming were read from the DNA, whereas the V and J calls and clone size are those reported in that table. The table includes about 300,000 clones, 85% to 90% detected once.

Sequencing was performed on peripheral blood. The chain joins TRBV19 to TRBJ2-2; D is ambiguous. The sequence was collected from a human donor in a cohort sampled during active COVID-19. Here the CDR3 reads CASSITLGINTGELFF. The CDR3 DNA reads as TGTGCCAGTAGTATCACTCTTGGTATCAACACCGGGGAGCTGTTTTTT.